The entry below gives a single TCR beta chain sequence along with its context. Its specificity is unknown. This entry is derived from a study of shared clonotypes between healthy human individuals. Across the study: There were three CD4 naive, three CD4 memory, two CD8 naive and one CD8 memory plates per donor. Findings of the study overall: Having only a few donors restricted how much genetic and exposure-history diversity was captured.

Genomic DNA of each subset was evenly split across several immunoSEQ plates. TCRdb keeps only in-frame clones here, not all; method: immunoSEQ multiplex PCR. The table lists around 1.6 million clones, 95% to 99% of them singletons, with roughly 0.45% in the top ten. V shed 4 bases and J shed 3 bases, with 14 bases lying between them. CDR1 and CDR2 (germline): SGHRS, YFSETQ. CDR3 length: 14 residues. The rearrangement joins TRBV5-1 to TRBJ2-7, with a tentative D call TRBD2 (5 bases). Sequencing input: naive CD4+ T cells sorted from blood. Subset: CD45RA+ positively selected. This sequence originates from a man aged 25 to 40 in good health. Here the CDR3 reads CASSLEPDYYEQYF. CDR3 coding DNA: TGCGCCAGCAGCCTCGAACCAGACTACTACGAGCAGTACTTC. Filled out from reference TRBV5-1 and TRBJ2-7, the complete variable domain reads KAGVTQTPRYLIKTRGQQVTLSCSPISGHRSVSWYQQTPGQGLQFLFEYFSETQRNKGNFPGRFSGRQFSNSRSEMNVSTLELGDSALYLCASSLEPDYYEQYFGPGTRLTVT.